This is a list of T cell receptor beta chains from one sample in a study of blood T cell repertoires in COVID-19. TCRdb's copy holds only in-frame clones and misses some; the assay was immunoSEQ multiplex PCR. The table lists 130,000 to 150,000 clones, 85% to 90% of them singletons. Sequenced input: PBMCs or T cells enriched from blood (not recorded which). The origin of the receptors is a man aged 55 to 70 who had recovered from COVID-19. The CDR3 runs from the conserved cysteine through the conserved F or W. D genes are given only for firm matches. Clone size appears in some rows only: once, few, many, or a class for an expanded clone.

V,J,size,D,DNA,CDR3
TRBV28,TRBJ1-1,-,TRBD1,TGTGCCAGCAGTCTTCTTAGGACAGGAGGGGTGGGCACTGAAGCTTTCTTT,CASSLLRTGGVGTEAFF
TRBV7-9,TRBJ1-3,-,-,TGTGCCAGCCGGGGAGCGGGATCTGGAAACACCATATATTTT,CASRGAGSGNTIYF
TRBV20-1,TRBJ2-5,-,-,TGCAGTGCTAGTGAATTTACAGAAGAGACCCAGTACTTC,CSASEFTEETQYF
TRBV5-1,TRBJ2-1,-,-,TGCGCCAGCAGCGCGGGTAGCTCCTACAATGAGCAGTTCTTC,CASSAGSSYNEQFF
TRBV18,TRBJ2-7,-,TRBD2,TGTGCCAGCTCACCAATTAGCGGGCCGTCCTACGAGCAGTACTTC,CASSPISGPSYEQYF
TRBV5-5,TRBJ2-1,-,TRBD1,TGTGCCAGCAGCTTTAGGGACAGGGTTGCCTACAATGAGCAGTTCTTC,CASSFRDRVAYNEQFF
TRBV7-6,TRBJ2-5,-,-,TGTGCCAGCAGCTCGCAGGAGACCCAGTACTTC,CASSSQETQYF
TRBV12-3/TRBV12-4,TRBJ2-7,-,-,TGTGCCAGCAGTTTCGGGTCCTACGAGCAGTACTTC,CASSFGSYEQYF
TRBV18,TRBJ1-3,-,-,TGTGCCACCCTACAGAGCTCTGGAAACACCATATATTTT,CATLQSSGNTIYF
TRBV6-5,TRBJ1-2,-,TRBD1,TGTGCCAGCAGTTCTACCGGGACAGGGATAGGAGGCTACACCTTC,CASSSTGTGIGGYTF
TRBV28,TRBJ1-2,-,TRBD1,TGTGCCAGCAGTACGAGACAGGGATCTAACTATGGCTACACCTTC,CASSTRQGSNYGYTF
TRBV10-2,TRBJ2-5,-,TRBD1,TGCGCCAGCGTAGGACAGGGGCTGGAGACCCAGTACTTC,CASVGQGLETQYF
TRBV7-9,TRBJ2-7,once,-,TGTGCCAGCGGGGGCGTCGCAGGGGACTACGAGCAGTACTTC,CASGGVAGDYEQYF
TRBV24-1,TRBJ2-1,-,TRBD2,TGTGCCACCAGTGACCCCGGGACTAGCGGGAATGAGCAGTTCTTC,CATSDPGTSGNEQFF
TRBV6-5,TRBJ1-2,-,-,TGTGCCAGCAGCATGACAGGTTATAACTATGGCTACACCTTC,CASSMTGYNYGYTF
TRBV2,TRBJ1-1,-,TRBD1,TGTGCCACCCGGGACAGGAGGGACACTGAAGCTTTCTTT,CATRDRRDTEAFF
TRBV10-2,TRBJ2-3,-,-,TGCGCCAGTCGACAGAACACAGATACGCAGTATTTT,CASRQNTDTQYF
TRBV14,TRBJ2-1,-,TRBD1,TGTGCCAGCAGCCCTAGGACAGGGAGGAATGAGCAGTTCTTC,CASSPRTGRNEQFF
TRBV28,TRBJ2-5,-,-,TGTGCCAGCAGTTTACCTGGGGGGATGGGTATGGAGACCCAGTACTTC,CASSLPGGMGMETQYF
TRBV3-1/TRBV3-2,TRBJ2-3,-,-,TGTGCCAGCAGCCCTCCCGGCACAGATACGCAGTATTTT,CASSPPGTDTQYF
TRBV14,TRBJ2-5,-,TRBD1,TGTGCCAGCAGCCAACGAGGGGGCCGGGGTGAGACCCAGTACTTC,CASSQRGGRGETQYF
TRBV2,TRBJ2-7,-,TRBD1,TGTGCCAGCAGTCCCGGGACAGGACCCTACGAGCAGTACTTC,CASSPGTGPYEQYF
TRBV10-2,TRBJ2-3,-,TRBD2,TGCGCCAGCAGTGAGTCCCGGACTAGCTTCGGTCGCAAGCAGTATTTT,CASSESRTSFGRKQYF
TRBV27,TRBJ2-1,-,-,TGTGCCAGCAGTTTTTCACTCGGGAGCAGGTATGAGCAGTTCTTC,CASSFSLGSRYEQFF
TRBV19,TRBJ2-3,-,-,TGTGCCAGTAGTATTAACACAGATACGCAGTATTTT,CASSINTDTQYF
TRBV19,TRBJ2-1,-,TRBD2,TGTGCCAGTAGTACGGCCGGGACTAAGGGCAATGAGCAGTTCTTC,CASSTAGTKGNEQFF
TRBV11-2,TRBJ2-7,-,TRBD2,TGTGCCAGCAGCTACGGGACTAGCGCCGCCTACGAGCAGTACTTC,CASSYGTSAAYEQYF
TRBV5-4,TRBJ2-2,-,-,TGTGCCAGCAGCTTGGAGCTTGCCGGCGGGGAGCTGTTTTTT,CASSLELAGGELFF
TRBV5-1,TRBJ2-4,-,TRBD2,TGCGCCAGCAGCTTGGGGAGCGGGGGCGGAAACATTCAGTACTTC,CASSLGSGGGNIQYF
TRBV27,TRBJ1-5,-,-,TGTGCCAGCAGTAGAGACCTCCTAGGCCTCCAGCCCCAGCATTTT,CASSRDLLGLQPQHF
TRBV5-1,TRBJ1-6,-,-,TGCGCCAGCAGCTTATCTCCAGGGCCGAAAGCTTCACCCCTCCACTTT,CASSLSPGPKASPLHF
TRBV18,TRBJ1-1,-,-,TGTGCCAGCTCACCGGAGGGGCCGGCTTTCTTT,CASSPEGPAFF
TRBV28,TRBJ1-3,-,-,TGTGCCAGCAGTTTGGACCCGGGGAGGGGTAACACCATATATTTT,CASSLDPGRGNTIYF